Following are 20 T cell receptor beta chains from one sample sequenced in a study of Ad26.COV2.S vaccination and SARS-CoV-2 variants. Assay used: immunoSEQ multiplex PCR; TCRdb lists only in-frame clones, some missing. The table records about 680,000 clones, roughly 90% of them present only once. Treatment reported: around 19 received Ad26.COV2.S at low or high dose, single or two shots; five or six received placebo; per-sample allocation not given. On day 63 after the first injection, vaccine and placebo recipients gave samples. The sequencing here drew on peripheral blood, taken in a trial of Ad26.COV2.S vaccine versus placebo. The receptor source for this set is a person between 18 and 59 years old who received the Ad26.COV2.S COVID-19 vaccine or a placebo.

The chain couples TRBV2 to TRBJ2-2; D perhaps matches TRBD1 (6 bases). Germline CDR1 is SNHLY and CDR2 is FYNNEI. V dropped 5 bases and J dropped 6 bases, with 10 bases sitting between them. The CDR3 sequence is 13 residues long. CDR3: CASSYRAAGELFF. The CDR3 DNA reads TGTGCCAGCAGTTACAGGGCGGCCGGGGAGCTGTTTTTT.

The chain employs TRBV25-1 and TRBJ2-7, with D perhaps TRBD2 (6 bases). Trimming shortened V by 6 bases and J by 2 bases, and 17 bases separated the two germline ends. This CDR3 spans 15 amino acids. Per the germline V gene, CDR1 is MGHDK and CDR2 is SYGVNS. The CDR3 loop reads CASSPAGKGPYEQYF. For the CDR3, the DNA is TGTGCCAGCAGCCCGGCGGGGAAGGGGCCCTACGAGCAGTACTTC.

The V gene is TRBV12-3 or TRBV12-4, the J gene TRBJ1-2; D is unclear. CDR3 length: 13 amino acids. V was cut by 3 bases and J by 3 bases, with 8 bases left in between. The CDR3 reads CASSLGGHYGYTF. CDR3 DNA sequence: TGTGCCAGCAGTTTGGGAGGACACTATGGCTACACCTTC.

The chain is built from TRBV14 and TRBJ2-1; 8 nucleotides agree with TRBD1. Germline trimming cut 3 bases from V and 15 bases from J; bases unmatched to any gene: 19. Germline CDR1 and CDR2: SGHDN and FVKESK. The CDR3 runs 16 residues. The CDR3 bases are TGTGCCAGCAGCCAGGGGCCCCAGGGGGCCCCCGTCCTCCCGTTCTTC. Its translation: CASSQGPQGAPVLPFF.

This clone was detected only a few times. The chain has TRBV2 and TRBJ2-2; D may be TRBD2 (5 bases). The germline CDR1 and CDR2 sequences are SNHLY and FYNNEI. Trimming took 6 bases from V and 7 from J, leaving 12 bases between them. The CDR3 is 13 amino acids. CDR3 loop: CASRPTRDGELFF. For the CDR3, the DNA is TGTGCCAGCAGGCCTACGAGGGACGGGGAGCTGTTTTTT. The full variable domain, rest sourced from reference TRBV2 and TRBJ2-2, is EPEVTQTPSHQVTQMGQEVILRCVPISNHLYFYWYRQILGQKVEFLVSFYNNEISEKSEIFDDQFSVERPDGSNFTLKIRSTKLEDSAMYFCASRPTRDGELFFGEGSRLTVL.

The chain has TRBV9 and TRBJ2-3; 15 nucleotides agree with TRBD2. The CDR3 spans 16 residues. Germline CDR1 is SGDLS and CDR2 is YYNGEE. The ends lost 4 bases at V and 8 bases at J; junction bases unmatched: 8. The CDR3 coding sequence is TGTGCCAGCAGCCCTGGACTAGCGGGGGGGCCTAGTACGCAGTATTTT. This gives the protein CASSPGLAGGPSTQYF.

V and J are TRBV24-1 and TRBJ2-2, with D hard to call. The CDR3 has 14 residues. Deletions cut 6 bases from V and 1 base from J, with 8 bases between. Germline values: CDR1 KGHDR, CDR2 SFDVKD. This CDR3 reads CATSRRLNTGELFF. CDR3 in DNA: TGTGCCACCAGTCGAAGACTGAACACCGGGGAGCTGTTTTTT.

The rearrangement links TRBV10-1 to TRBJ2-5; 7 nucleotides match TRBD1. Trimming at V came to 2 bases and at J to 5 bases, leaving 8 bases not matched to a gene. Per the germline V gene, CDR1 is WNHNN and CDR2 is SYGVQD (reference sequence). This CDR3 comprises 15 residues. CDR3 sequence reads: CASSENRGFPETQYF. DNA of the CDR3: TGCGCCAGCAGTGAGAACAGGGGCTTCCCGGAGACCCAGTACTTC.

The V gene is TRBV30, the J gene TRBJ1-1; 7 bases map to TRBD1. CDR1 and CDR2 from the germline V gene are GTSNPN and SVGIG (reference sequence). Trimming removed 4 bases from V and 7 bases from J; junction bases left unmatched: 6. CDR3 length: 12 residues. The CDR3 DNA follows: TGTGCCTGGAAAAGGGGGCAGATTGAAGCTTTCTTT. It yields the protein CAWKRGQIEAFF.

The CDR3 DNA is TGTGCCAGCAGCTTGGAGGGGGATGGCTACACCTTC. It yields the protein CASSLEGDGYTF. The chain uses TRBV5-8 and TRBJ1-2; a possible D gene is TRBD1 (6 bases). Trimming took off 0 bases at V and 6 bases at J, with 6 bases between the two ends. Germline CDR1 and CDR2: SGHTS and YDEGEE. This CDR3 is built from 12 residues.

Regarding this clone: The junction departs from germline at one end; a sequencing error may be responsible. This chain joins TRBV10-3 and TRBJ2-7, with 8 bases fitting TRBD2. Germline lookup yields CDR1 ENHRY and CDR2 SYGVKD. The CDR3 spans 13 residues. CDR3 residues: CAISESGLAGPSF. The CDR3 coding sequence is TGTGCCATCAGTGAGTCGGGTCTAGCGGGTCCTTCCTTC.

The rearrangement joins TRBV19 to TRBJ2-7; TRBD1 matches at 7 bases. The CDR3 is made up of 14 amino acids. CDR1 is LNHDA and CDR2 is SQIVND in the germline V gene (reference sequence). J lost 5 bases, V lost 3 bases, and 7 bases had no gene match. This chain's CDR3 is CASSINRGRDEQYF. CDR3 nucleotide sequence: TGTGCCAGTAGTATCAACAGGGGAAGGGACGAGCAGTACTTC.

The chain carries TRBV5-4 and TRBJ2-3; TRBD2 matches 15 bases. The CDR3 spans 20 residues. Germline V gene lookup returns CDR1 SGHNT and CDR2 YYREEE (reference sequence). The trim removed 4 bases at V and 0 bases at J, leaving 12 bases unmatched. CDR3 DNA: TGTGCCAGCAGCCTCTGGACTAGCGGGAGGGGCCTAGCTAGCACAGATACGCAGTATTTT. This translates into CASSLWTSGRGLASTDTQYF.

The gene calls are TRBV6-6 and TRBJ2-2; D uncertain. Germline CDR1 MNHNY, CDR2 SVGAGI (reference sequence). The CDR3 has 14 residues. The V and J ends lost 2 bases and 4 bases respectively, with 8 bases between them. CDR3 in DNA: TGTGCCAGCAGTTACGGCCAAGCCACCGGGGAGCTGTTTTTT. This codes for CASSYGQATGELFF.

This rearrangement joins TRBV4-1 to TRBJ2-7; TRBD2 matches at 8 bases. The V segment lost 0 bases and the J segment 0 bases; nucleotides outside the gene matches: 19. The germline gives CDR1 MGHRA, CDR2 YSYEKL. CDR3 size: 21 residues. This CDR3 is CASSQDGTLWREAPSSYEQYF. CDR3 DNA: TGCGCCAGCAGCCAAGATGGAACCCTATGGCGGGAGGCCCCAAGCTCCTACGAGCAGTACTTC.

The chain has TRBV7-2 and TRBJ2-7, with 7 bases that match TRBD1. V was clipped by 3 bases and J by 0 bases; unmatched bases: 5. CDR3 length: 15 amino acids. Germline V gene data show CDR1 as SGHTA and CDR2 as FQGNSA. For the CDR3, the DNA is TGTGCCAGCAGCTTCGGACAGGCCGGCTCCTACGAGCAGTACTTC. Translated, it gives CASSFGQAGSYEQYF.

This sequence joins TRBV7-9 and TRBJ2-7, with D tentatively TRBD1 or TRBD2 (6 bases each). The V end lost 1 base, the J end lost 7 bases, and 11 bases lay between the germline ends. Germline lookup yields CDR1 SEHNR and CDR2 FQNEAQ (reference sequence). The CDR3 consists of 13 residues. This chain's CDR3 is CASSLVGGSEQYF. CDR3 nucleotides: TGTGCCAGCAGCTTAGTAGGGGGGTCGGAGCAGTACTTC. Based on the CDR3 plus reference TRBV7-9 and TRBJ2-7, the full variable domain is DTGVSQNPRHKITKRGQNVTFRCDPISEHNRLYWYRQTLGQGPEFLTYFQNEAQLEKSRLLSDRFSAERPKGSFSTLEIQRTEQGDSAMYLCASSLVGGSEQYFGPGTRLTVT.

This sequence joins TRBV5-4 and TRBJ1-6; D may be TRBD1 (5 bases). Germline lookup yields CDR1 SGHNT and CDR2 YYREEE (reference sequence). The ends were cut back, 3 bases at V and 2 bases at J, with 9 bases in the middle. CDR3 length: 15 amino acids. The CDR3 region has the DNA TGTGCCAGCAGCTCCCAGGGTGCCTATAATTCACCCCTCCACTTT. Amino acids: CASSSQGAYNSPLHF.

The chain couples TRBV5-6 to TRBJ1-1; TRBD1 aligns across 8 bases. Germline V gene data show CDR1 as SGHDT and CDR2 as YYEEEE. CDR3 length: 15 amino acids. The J segment lost 5 bases and the V segment lost 4 bases, leaving 10 bases of the junction unmatched. The CDR3 DNA reads as TGTGCCAGCAGCCCCTCAGGACAGGGCCATACTGAAGCTTTCTTT. As protein: CASSPSGQGHTEAFF.

This chain joins TRBV19 and TRBJ1-5; possible D gene TRBD1, 6 bases. With 6 bases removed from V and 8 bases from J, the gap between germline ends came to 17 bases. The CDR3 loop spans 14 amino acids. Germline CDR1 and CDR2: LNHDA and SQIVND (reference sequence). Written as DNA, the CDR3 is TGTGCCAGTAGGGCGGACAGCCTCGTAGAGCCCCAGCATTTT. It translates to CASRADSLVEPQHF.